Shown below are 29 T cell receptor beta chains from a single sample sequenced in a study of blood T cell repertoires in COVID-19. Repertoires were generated with immunoSEQ multiplex PCR, while TCRdb's copy carries only in-frame clones and drops some. The table includes some 60,000 clones, roughly four fifths detected once. Sequencing was performed on peripheral blood. The receptors shown here come from a man over 45 with COVID-19, enrolled during active disease.

The chain links TRBV30 to TRBJ2-1; D is unresolved. The length of the CDR3 is 11 residues. V shed 4 bases and J shed 10 bases, with 11 bases lying between them. The germline V gene encodes CDR1 GTSNPN and CDR2 SVGIG (reference sequence). The CDR3 here is CAWTAYSEQFF. CDR3 bases: TGTGCCTGGACTGCCTATTCGGAGCAGTTCTTC.

The V and J genes are TRBV28 and TRBJ1-3; D gene ambiguous. Germline CDR1 is MDHEN and CDR2 is SYDVKM. The CDR3 covers 16 residues. Trimming stripped 6 bases from V and 0 bases from J, with 15 bases between. This CDR3 reads CASSAPTRSSGNTIYF. In nucleotides, the CDR3 is TGTGCCAGCAGCGCTCCGACTCGTAGCTCTGGAAACACCATATATTTT.

The rearrangement joins TRBV5-1 to TRBJ2-3; TRBD2 matches at 10 bases. The V and J ends lost 0 bases and 6 bases, in that order; junction bases with no gene match: 7. CDR1 is SGHRS, CDR2 YFSETQ, per germline. The CDR3 runs 16 residues. CDR3 residues: CASSLGGTSAADTQYF. For the CDR3, the DNA is TGCGCCAGCAGCTTGGGCGGGACTAGCGCAGCGGATACGCAGTATTTT.

The gene calls are TRBV30 and TRBJ1-5, with D uncertain. The CDR3 loop spans 13 amino acids. Germline CDR1 is GTSNPN and CDR2 is SVGIG (reference sequence). Trimming took 4 bases from V and 4 from J, leaving 11 bases between them. CDR3: CAWNYGENQPQHF. As DNA, the CDR3 is TGTGCCTGGAATTACGGAGAAAATCAGCCCCAGCATTTT.

This sequence joins TRBV10-3 and TRBJ2-1; 7 nucleotides agree with TRBD2. The CDR3 totals 17 residues. The trim removed 6 bases at V and 2 bases at J, leaving 13 bases unmatched. Germline CDR1 ENHRY, CDR2 SYGVKD. CDR3 protein: CAIRGGRASGTYNEQFF. As DNA, the CDR3 is TGTGCCATCAGGGGGGGAAGGGCGAGCGGGACCTACAATGAGCAGTTCTTC.

This chain links TRBV3-1 (or the pseudogene TRBV3-2) with TRBJ2-2, with D perhaps TRBD1 (6 bases). The CDR3 loop spans 13 amino acids. Germline-derived CDR1 and CDR2 are LGHDT and YNNKEL (reference sequence). With 4 bases removed from V and 5 bases from J, the gap between germline ends came to 8 bases. The CDR3 sequence is CASSPGQTGELFF. For the CDR3, the DNA is TGTGCCAGCAGCCCTGGACAGACCGGGGAGCTGTTTTTT.

The chain couples TRBV2 to TRBJ1-4; D perhaps matches TRBD1 (6 bases). Trimming took 4 bases from V and 5 from J, leaving 17 bases between them. Germline V gives CDR1 SNHLY, CDR2 FYNNEI. The CDR3 sequence is 16 residues long. The CDR3 DNA follows: TGTGCCAGCAGTGGTAAAGGGGGTTTCTCCAATGAAAAACTGTTTTTT. Its translation is CASSGKGGFSNEKLFF.

The chain combines TRBV13 with TRBJ2-7; TRBD2 matches 8 bases. The ends lost 4 bases at V and 4 bases at J; junction bases unmatched: 6. The length of the CDR3 is 14 residues. Germline CDR1 and CDR2: PRHDT and FYEKMQ (reference sequence). The CDR3 region is CASSYGTSQYEQYF. DNA for the CDR3: TGTGCCAGCAGCTACGGGACTAGTCAATACGAGCAGTACTTC.

The chain joins TRBV4-3 to TRBJ1-5; possibly TRBD1 for D (5 bases). This CDR3 contains 15 residues. In germline, CDR1 is LGHNA, CDR2 YSLEER. V was cut by 2 bases and J by 5 bases, with 13 bases left in between. The CDR3 DNA is TGCGCCAGCAGCCAAAACGGACAAACTCATCAGCCCCAGCATTTT. Residues: CASSQNGQTHQPQHF.

J is TRBJ1-2 and V is TRBV28; D is perhaps TRBD1 (5 bases). Trimming removed 6 bases from V and 2 bases from J, with 16 bases in between. Per the germline V gene, CDR1 is MDHEN and CDR2 is SYDVKM. This CDR3 region has 15 residues. As DNA, the CDR3 is TGTGCCAGCAGAGTCCCAAGGGGATTAAACTATGGCTACACCTTC. It codes for CASRVPRGLNYGYTF.

This clone was seen repeatedly, ten times or more. This chain connects TRBV29-1 to TRBJ2-5; D possibly corresponds to TRBD2 (6 bases). The CDR3 is made up of 14 amino acids. CDR1 and CDR2 (germline): SQVTM, ANQGSEA. The ends were cut back, 5 bases at V and 5 bases at J, with 18 bases in the middle. The CDR3 DNA is TGCAGCGTTAGCACCGGGACTGGGTGGGAGACCCAGTACTTC. Its protein product is CSVSTGTGWETQYF.

V and J are TRBV27 and TRBJ2-7; TRBD2 agrees at 8 bases. The ends lost 8 bases at V and 1 base at J; junction bases unmatched: 19. The CDR3 is made up of 18 amino acids. CDR1 is MNHEY and CDR2 is SMNVEV in the germline V gene (reference sequence). CDR3 sequence reads: CASSITSGSVVSSYEQYF. The CDR3 DNA is TGTGCCAGCTCCATAACTAGCGGATCCGTTGTTAGTTCCTACGAGCAGTACTTC.

The chain combines TRBV19 with TRBJ2-3; TRBD2 is a possible D gene (5 bases). V was clipped by 7 bases and J by 8 bases, with 13 bases between them. This CDR3 region has 12 residues. Germline V gene lookup returns CDR1 LNHDA and CDR2 SQIVND (reference sequence). The CDR3 loop reads CASNEGTATQYF. CDR3 DNA: TGTGCCAGTAATGAGGGAACGGCTACGCAGTATTTT.

This sequence joins TRBV6-2 or TRBV6-3 and TRBJ2-7, with 9 bases aligning to TRBD1. There are 16 residues in the CDR3. After removal of 2 bases from V and 2 bases from J, the junction contained 7 bases not matched to a gene. Germline V gene sequence: CDR1 MNHEY, CDR2 SVGEGT. The CDR3 loop is CASSYDWTGVTYEQYF. The CDR3 DNA follows: TGTGCCAGCAGTTACGACTGGACAGGGGTAACCTACGAGCAGTACTTC.

The V gene is TRBV7-2, the J gene TRBJ2-3; D call uncertain. Germline-derived CDR1 and CDR2 are SGHTA and FQGNSA. Trimming pared 8 bases from V and 0 bases from J, leaving 6 bases between. This CDR3 has 12 residues. CDR3 DNA sequence: TGTGCCAGCGGAGCTAGCACAGATACGCAGTATTTT. It codes for CASGASTDTQYF.

V and J are TRBV11-2 and TRBJ2-7; TRBD2 agrees at 9 bases. Germline trimming cut 5 bases from V and 5 bases from J; bases unmatched to any gene: 16. Germline V CDR1 and CDR2: SGHAT, FQNNGV. The CDR3 contains 17 residues. DNA of the CDR3: TGTGCCAGCAGCCCGGGACTAGCAGGCCCAAAACGGCACGAGCAGTACTTC. It codes for CASSPGLAGPKRHEQYF.

At least ten counts were recorded for this clone. This same CDR3 is encoded by further DNA sequences in the sample. This chain connects TRBV24-1 to TRBJ2-1; 9 nucleotides match TRBD2. V lost 4 bases and J lost 7; bases outside the gene matches: 7. The CDR3 loop spans 15 amino acids. Germline V gives CDR1 KGHDR, CDR2 SFDVKD. Here the CDR3 DNA reads TGTGCCACCAGTGACCCTTCGGCGGGGGGGAATGAGCAGTTCTTC. It codes for CATSDPSAGGNEQFF.

The DNA of the CDR3 is TGCGCCAGCAGTCTTGAGGATTCCTATAATTCACCCCTCCACTTT. This sequence encodes CASSLEDSYNSPLHF. The rearrangement joins TRBV4-3 to TRBJ1-6; no reliable D call. V lost 6 bases and J lost 1, with 10 bases in between. The CDR3 length is 15 residues. CDR1 LGHNA and CDR2 YSLEER come from the germline V gene.

CDR3 in amino acids: CASSVHSGSGYNEQFF. The CDR3 coding sequence is TGTGCCAGCAGCGTTCATAGCGGGAGTGGGTACAATGAGCAGTTCTTC. The rearrangement uses TRBV9 and TRBJ2-1; 9 bases match TRBD2. CDR3 length: 16 amino acids. Germline CDR1 SGDLS, CDR2 YYNGEE. Trimming at V came to 2 bases and at J to 4 bases, leaving 7 bases not matched to a gene. The full variable domain, with the rest looked up from reference TRBV9 and TRBJ2-1, is DSGVTQTPKHLITATGQRVTLRCSPRSGDLSVYWYQQSLDQGLQFLIQYYNGEERAKGNILERFSAQQFPDLHSELNLSSLELGDSALYFCASSVHSGSGYNEQFFGPGTRLTVL.

This rearrangement joins TRBV21-1 to TRBJ1-4; TRBD1, the table's D call, was not compared with the DNA. TRBV21-1 is a known pseudogene. The length of the CDR3 is 14 residues. For the CDR3, the DNA is TGTGCCAGCAGCAAGGGACAGCGTAATGAAAAACTGTTTTTT. This encodes CASSKGQRNEKLFF.

The CDR3 loop reads CASSFLRGYPYEQYF. CDR3 coding DNA: TGCGCCAGCAGCTTTTTGCGGGGTTACCCGTACGAGCAGTACTTC. The V and J genes are TRBV5-1 and TRBJ2-7; a weak D match, TRBD2 (6 bases). CDR1 is SGHRS, CDR2 YFSETQ, per germline. The CDR3 totals 15 residues. The V gene lost 2 bases and the J gene lost 4 bases, with 16 bases spanning the gap.

The chain couples TRBV10-1 to TRBJ2-2; TRBD2 might be the D (6 bases). CDR3 size: 13 residues. V was pared by 5 bases and J by 7 bases, with 11 bases between. Germline V CDR1 and CDR2: WNHNN, SYGVQD (reference sequence). CDR3 bases: TGCGCCAGCAGTTCGTCGGGGGTCGGGGAGCTGTTTTTT. As protein: CASSSSGVGELFF.

The chain couples TRBV7-2 to TRBJ1-2, with D perhaps TRBD1 (5 bases). Germline V gives CDR1 SGHTA, CDR2 FQGNSA. There are 13 residues in the CDR3. The germline V and J ends were trimmed by 1 base and 8 bases, with 11 bases remaining between them. CDR3 residues: CASSLVLGGGYTF. CDR3 DNA sequence: TGTGCCAGCAGCTTAGTCTTGGGGGGAGGCTACACCTTC.

This rearrangement joins TRBV18 to TRBJ2-6; a weak D match, TRBD2 (6 bases). Between the trimmed V and J ends, which lost 5 bases and 0 bases, there was a span of 8 bases. This CDR3 is 15 amino acids long. Germline V lookup: CDR1 KGHSH, CDR2 LQKENI. CDR3: CASSTGSSGANVLTF. The CDR3 DNA reads TGTGCCAGCTCAACCGGGAGCTCTGGGGCCAACGTCCTGACTTTC.

The chain combines TRBV6-2 or TRBV6-3 with TRBJ1-2; D gene uncertain. The germline CDR1 and CDR2 sequences are MNHEY and SVGEGT. The CDR3 totals 13 residues. The V end lost 2 bases, the J end lost 5 bases, and 9 bases lay between the germline ends. The CDR3 DNA reads as TGTGCCAGCAGTTACCCTCGAGGATATGGCTACACCTTC. Protein sequence: CASSYPRGYGYTF.

This chain uses TRBV4-1 with TRBJ2-5, with 8 bases matching TRBD1. The CDR3 is 16 amino acids. CDR1 is MGHRA, CDR2 YSYEKL, per germline. V dropped 1 base and J dropped 2; count of bases not matched to a gene: 6. This CDR3 is CASSQAGGARQETQYF. In DNA form, the CDR3 reads TGCGCCAGCAGCCAAGCAGGGGGCGCGAGGCAAGAGACCCAGTACTTC.

The gene calls are TRBV7-2 and TRBJ2-1, with D perhaps TRBD2 (6 bases). The CDR3 consists of 13 residues. V lost 0 bases and J lost 8, with 8 bases in between. CDR1 SGHTA and CDR2 FQGNSA come from the germline V gene. The CDR3 loop is CASSLATGDEQFF. The DNA for the CDR3 is TGTGCCAGCAGCTTAGCGACGGGGGATGAGCAGTTCTTC.

The chain recombines TRBV2 with TRBJ1-4, with D uncertain. Per germline, CDR1 SNHLY and CDR2 FYNNEI. The ends were cut back, 6 bases at V and 0 bases at J, with 11 bases in the middle. The CDR3 runs 15 residues. In DNA, the CDR3 is TGTGCCAGCAGCGGTAATCTTGCAACTAATGAAAAACTGTTTTTT. Its protein product is CASSGNLATNEKLFF.

This clone was seen a few times. The rearrangement uses TRBV4-1 and TRBJ2-5; D remains unclear. The germline gives CDR1 MGHRA, CDR2 YSYEKL. CDR3 size: 13 residues. Trimming cost V 4 bases and J 2 bases, with 8 bases left between them. CDR3 sequence reads: CASSPLFQETQYF. DNA for the CDR3: TGCGCCAGCAGCCCCCTATTTCAAGAGACCCAGTACTTC.